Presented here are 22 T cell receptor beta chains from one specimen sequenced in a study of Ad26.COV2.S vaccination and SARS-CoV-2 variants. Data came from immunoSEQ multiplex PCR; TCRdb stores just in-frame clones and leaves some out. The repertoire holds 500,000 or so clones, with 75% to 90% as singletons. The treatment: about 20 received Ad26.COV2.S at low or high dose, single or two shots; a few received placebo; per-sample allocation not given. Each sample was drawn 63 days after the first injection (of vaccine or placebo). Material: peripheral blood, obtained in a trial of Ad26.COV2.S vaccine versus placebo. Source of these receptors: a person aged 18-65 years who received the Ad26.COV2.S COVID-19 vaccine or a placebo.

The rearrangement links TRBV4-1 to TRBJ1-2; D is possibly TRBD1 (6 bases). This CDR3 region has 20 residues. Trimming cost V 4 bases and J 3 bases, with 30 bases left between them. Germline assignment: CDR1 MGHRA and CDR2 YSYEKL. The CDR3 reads CASSLRSLWTVRSADYGYTF. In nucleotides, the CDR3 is TGCGCCAGCAGCCTTAGGTCGTTATGGACAGTTCGTTCAGCGGACTATGGCTACACCTTC.

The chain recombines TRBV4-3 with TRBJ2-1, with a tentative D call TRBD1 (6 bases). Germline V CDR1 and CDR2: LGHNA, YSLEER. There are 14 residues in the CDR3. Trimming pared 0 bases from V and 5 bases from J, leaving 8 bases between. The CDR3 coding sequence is TGCGCCAGCAGCCAAGAGGGGGCCCACAATGAGCAGTTCTTC. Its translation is CASSQEGAHNEQFF.

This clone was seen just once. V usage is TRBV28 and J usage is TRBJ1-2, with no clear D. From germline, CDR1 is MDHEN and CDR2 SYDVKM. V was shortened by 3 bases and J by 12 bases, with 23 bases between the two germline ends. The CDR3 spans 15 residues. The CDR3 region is CASSLADIVPLFDTF. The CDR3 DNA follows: TGTGCCAGCAGTTTGGCCGACATTGTCCCCCTTTTTGACACCTTC.

CDR3 in amino acids: CASSLGPPGRSGRPYEQYV. CDR3 nucleotide sequence: TGCGCCAGCAGCTTGGGGCCTCCCGGTCGGAGCGGGAGACCTTACGAGCAGTACGTC. This chain uses TRBV5-1 with TRBJ2-7; 8 bases map to TRBD2. From germline, CDR1 is SGHRS and CDR2 YFSETQ. This CDR3 comprises 19 residues. J gave up 4 bases and V 0 bases, and 18 bases lay outside the gene matches.

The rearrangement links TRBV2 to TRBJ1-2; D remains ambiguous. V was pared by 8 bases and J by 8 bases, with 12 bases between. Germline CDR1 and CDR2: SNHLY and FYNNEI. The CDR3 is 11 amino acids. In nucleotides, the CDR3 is TGTGCCAGCCTTCTTGGGATGGGCTACACCTTC. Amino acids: CASLLGMGYTF.

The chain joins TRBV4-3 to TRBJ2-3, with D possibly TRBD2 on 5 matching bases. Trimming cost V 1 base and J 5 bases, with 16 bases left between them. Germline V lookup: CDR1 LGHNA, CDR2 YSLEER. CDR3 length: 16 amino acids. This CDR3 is CASSQGTLSNGDTQYF. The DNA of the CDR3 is TGCGCCAGCAGCCAAGGGACTCTCAGTAACGGAGATACGCAGTATTTT.

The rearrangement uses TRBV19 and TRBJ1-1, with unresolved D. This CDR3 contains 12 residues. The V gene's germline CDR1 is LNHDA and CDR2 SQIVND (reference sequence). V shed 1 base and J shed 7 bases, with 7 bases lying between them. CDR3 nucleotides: TGTGCCAGTAGTATAGGGACGGTTGAAGCTTTCTTT. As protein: CASSIGTVEAFF.

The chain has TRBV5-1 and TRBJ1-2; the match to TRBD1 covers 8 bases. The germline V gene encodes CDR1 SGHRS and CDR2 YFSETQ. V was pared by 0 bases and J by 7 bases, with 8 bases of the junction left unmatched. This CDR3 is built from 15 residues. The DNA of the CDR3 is TGCGCCAGCAGCTTGGAGGGGACAGGCGCGTTTGGCTACACCTTC. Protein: CASSLEGTGAFGYTF.

In DNA, the CDR3 is TGTGCCAGCAGCTGGCTGGACAGGGCGAACACTGAAGCTTTCTTT. Its translation: CASSWLDRANTEAFF. The chain carries TRBV5-6 and TRBJ1-1, with TRBD1 identical over 8 bases. Germline V gene data show CDR1 as SGHDT and CDR2 as YYEEEE. V lost 3 bases and J lost 1; bases outside the gene matches: 5. CDR3 size: 15 residues. Based on the CDR3 plus reference TRBV5-6 and TRBJ1-1, the full variable domain is DAGVTQSPTHLIKTRGQQVTLRCSPKSGHDTVSWYQQALGQGPQFIFQYYEEEERQRGNFPDRFSGHQFPNYSSELNVNALLLGDSALYLCASSWLDRANTEAFFGQGTRLTVV.

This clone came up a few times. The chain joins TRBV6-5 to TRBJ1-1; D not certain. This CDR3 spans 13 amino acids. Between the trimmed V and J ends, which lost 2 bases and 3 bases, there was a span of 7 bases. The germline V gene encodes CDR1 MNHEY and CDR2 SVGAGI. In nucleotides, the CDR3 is TGTGCCAGCAGTTACAATGGGGACACTGAAGCTTTCTTT. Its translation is CASSYNGDTEAFF.

This CDR3 is CASSYREGEEAFF. In DNA, the CDR3 is TGTGCCAGCAGCTATAGGGAGGGAGAAGAAGCTTTCTTT. The chain carries TRBV11-3 and TRBJ1-1; the D is unclear. The germline V and J ends were trimmed by 4 bases and 8 bases, with 14 bases remaining between them. In germline, CDR1 is SGHNT, CDR2 YENEEA. The CDR3 is made up of 13 amino acids.

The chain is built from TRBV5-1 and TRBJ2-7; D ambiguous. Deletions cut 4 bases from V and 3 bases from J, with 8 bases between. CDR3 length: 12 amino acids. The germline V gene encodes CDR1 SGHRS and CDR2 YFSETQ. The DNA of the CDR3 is TGCGCCAGCAGCCGAAACAGCTACGAGCAGTACTTC. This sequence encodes CASSRNSYEQYF.

CDR3 DNA: TGTGCCATCAGCCTATCACTAGGGTCGGATGAGCAGTTCTTC. Translation: CAISLSLGSDEQFF. The chain employs TRBV10-3 and TRBJ2-1, with D perhaps TRBD2 (5 bases). V was cut by 6 bases and J by 8 bases, with 17 bases left in between. The CDR3 length is 14 residues. Per the germline V gene, CDR1 is ENHRY and CDR2 is SYGVKD.

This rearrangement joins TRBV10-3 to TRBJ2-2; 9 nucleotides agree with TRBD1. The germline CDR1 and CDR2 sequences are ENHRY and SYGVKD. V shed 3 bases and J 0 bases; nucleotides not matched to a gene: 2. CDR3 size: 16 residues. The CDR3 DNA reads TGTGCCATCAGTGATACAGGGGGCGCGAACACCGGGGAGCTGTTTTTT. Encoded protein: CAISDTGGANTGELFF.

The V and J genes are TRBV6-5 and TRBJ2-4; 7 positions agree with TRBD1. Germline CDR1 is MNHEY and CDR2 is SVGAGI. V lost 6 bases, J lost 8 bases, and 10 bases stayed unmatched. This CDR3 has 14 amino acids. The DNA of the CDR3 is TGTGCCAGCAGGCTAGACAGGGATGTTGACATTCAGTACTTC. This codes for CASRLDRDVDIQYF.

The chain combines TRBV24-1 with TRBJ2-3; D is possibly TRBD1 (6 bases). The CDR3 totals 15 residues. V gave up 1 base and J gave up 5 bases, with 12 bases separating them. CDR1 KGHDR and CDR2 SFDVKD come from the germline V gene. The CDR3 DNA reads TGTGCCACCAGTGATTTTTCAGGGGATGGAGATACGCAGTATTTT. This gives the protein CATSDFSGDGDTQYF.

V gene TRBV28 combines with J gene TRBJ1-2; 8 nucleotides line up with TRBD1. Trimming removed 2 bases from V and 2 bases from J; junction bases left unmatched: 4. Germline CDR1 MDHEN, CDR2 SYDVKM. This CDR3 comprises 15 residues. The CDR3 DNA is TGTGCCAGCAGTTTACCGGACAGGGTAAACTATGGCTACACCTTC. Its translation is CASSLPDRVNYGYTF.

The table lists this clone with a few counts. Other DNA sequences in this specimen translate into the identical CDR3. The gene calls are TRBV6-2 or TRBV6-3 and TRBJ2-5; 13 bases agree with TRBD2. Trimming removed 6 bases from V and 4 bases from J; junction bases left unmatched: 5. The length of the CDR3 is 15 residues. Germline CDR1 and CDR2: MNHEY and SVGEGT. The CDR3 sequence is CASSWTSGSGETQYF. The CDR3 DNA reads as TGTGCCAGCAGCTGGACTAGCGGGAGTGGAGAGACCCAGTACTTC.

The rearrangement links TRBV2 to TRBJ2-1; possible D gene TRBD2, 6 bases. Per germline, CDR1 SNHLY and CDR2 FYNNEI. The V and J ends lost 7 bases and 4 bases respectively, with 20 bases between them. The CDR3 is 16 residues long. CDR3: CASIRGRGLDYNEQFF. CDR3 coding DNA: TGTGCCAGCATTAGGGGCCGGGGGTTGGATTACAATGAGCAGTTCTTC.

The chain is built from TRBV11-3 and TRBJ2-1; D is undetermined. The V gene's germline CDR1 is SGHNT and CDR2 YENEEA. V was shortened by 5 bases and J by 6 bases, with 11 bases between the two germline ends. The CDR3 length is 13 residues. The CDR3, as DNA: TGTGCCAGCAGCACCCGATCCAGCAATGAGCAGTTCTTC. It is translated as CASSTRSSNEQFF. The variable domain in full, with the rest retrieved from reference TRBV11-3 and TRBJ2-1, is EAGVVQSPRYKIIEKKQPVAFWCNPISGHNTLYWYLQNLGQGPELLIRYENEEAVDDSQLPKDRFSAERLKGVDSTLKIQPAELGDSAVYLCASSTRSSNEQFFGPGTRLTVL.

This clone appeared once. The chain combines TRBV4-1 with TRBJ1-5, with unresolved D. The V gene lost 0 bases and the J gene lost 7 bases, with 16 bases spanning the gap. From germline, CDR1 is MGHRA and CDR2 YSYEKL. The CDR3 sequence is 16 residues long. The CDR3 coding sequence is TGCGCCAGCAGCCAAGATCTTTATGGCAACCGCCAGCCCCAGCATTTT. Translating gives CASSQDLYGNRQPQHF.

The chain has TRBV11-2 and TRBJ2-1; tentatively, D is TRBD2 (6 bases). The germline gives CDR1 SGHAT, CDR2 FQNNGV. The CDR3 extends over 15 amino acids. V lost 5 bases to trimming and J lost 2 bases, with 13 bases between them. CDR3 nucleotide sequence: TGTGCCAGCAGCCCGGGAGCTCCGACCTACAATGAGCAGTTCTTC. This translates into CASSPGAPTYNEQFF. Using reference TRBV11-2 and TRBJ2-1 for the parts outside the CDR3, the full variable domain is EAGVAQSPRYKIIEKRQSVAFWCNPISGHATLYWYQQILGQGPKLLIQFQNNGVVDDSQLPKDRFSAERLKGVDSTLKIQPAKLEDSAVYLCASSPGAPTYNEQFFGPGTRLTVL.